The rows below give T cell receptor beta chains drawn from one sample of a study of cytomegalovirus exposure and HLA in healthy donors. Only in-frame clones appear in the TCRdb table, and some are missing; sequencing was by immunoSEQ multiplex PCR. Seen here are some 60,000 clones, under 80% observed once, and the top ten hold about 4.9%. The specimen sequenced was PBMCs. Receptor source: a woman aged 25 to 45 in good health and CMV-seronegative. CDR3s include the opening cysteine and the closing phenylalanine or tryptophan. The D gene is left open where the match is weak. Clone size is given for some rows only: seen once, a few or many times, or a class if the clone is expanded.

J gene,V gene,D gene,clone size,CDR3 DNA,CDR3 protein
TRBJ1-1,TRBV10-3,.,few,TGTGCCATCAGTTCCGGGGTTGAAGCTTTCTTT,CAISSGVEAFF
TRBJ1-5,TRBV6-5,.,once,TGTGCCAGCAGTCGACGACAGTACAATCAGCCCCAGCATTTT,CASSRRQYNQPQHF
TRBJ2-7,TRBV6-6,.,.,TGTGCCAGCAGTTACGCGGGATACGAGCAGTACTTC,CASSYAGYEQYF
TRBJ1-2,TRBV7-2,TRBD1,.,TGTGCCAGCAGCTTAGGGGACAGGGGTGGCTACACCTTC,CASSLGDRGGYTF
TRBJ2-1,TRBV28,TRBD2,.,TGTGCCAGCAAACCGGGACTAGCGAGGGAGCAGTTCTTC,CASKPGLAREQFF
TRBJ1-2,TRBV29-1,TRBD1,.,TGCAGCGCCCGAACAGGGGCTTCGAGAGGCTACACCTTC,CSARTGASRGYTF
TRBJ1-2,TRBV27,TRBD1,.,TGTGCCAGCAGTTTCTACCCCGGACAGGGGATCTATGGCTACACCTTC,CASSFYPGQGIYGYTF
TRBJ2-2,TRBV11-2,.,.,TGTGCCAGCAGCTTAGATCTTTTCCAGGGGTTCGTCGGGGAGCTGTTTTTT,CASSLDLFQGFVGELFF
TRBJ1-1,TRBV6-5,TRBD1,.,TGTGCCAGCAGTTTCGACAGGGTTGGCACTGAAGCTTTCTTT,CASSFDRVGTEAFF
TRBJ1-5,TRBV19,TRBD1,.,TGTGCCAGTAGTACCGGACAGGGACGGAATCAGCCCCAGCATTTT,CASSTGQGRNQPQHF
TRBJ1-4,TRBV5-1,TRBD1,.,TGCGCCAGCAGCCGGACCGGGGACAGGGGTGAAAAACTGTTTTTT,CASSRTGDRGEKLFF
TRBJ2-2,TRBV7-7,.,.,TGTGCCAGCAGCTTGAGTAGCTCCGGGGAGCTGTTTTTT,CASSLSSSGELFF
TRBJ2-2,TRBV5-1,TRBD2,few,TGCGCCAGCAGCTTACTAGCGGGAGAGGCGAACACCGGGGAGCTGTTTTTT,CASSLLAGEANTGELFF
TRBJ2-2,TRBV5-6,TRBD1,.,TGTGCCAGCAGTCAAGGACAGGGGACCTACACCGGGGAGCTGTTTTTT,CASSQGQGTYTGELFF
TRBJ2-1,TRBV7-3,.,.,TGTGCCAGCAAGGGGGCCCCGGGAGCAGGGGAGCAGTTCTTC,CASKGAPGAGEQFF
TRBJ2-2,TRBV12-5,TRBD1,.,TGTGCTAGTGGGTCCCCGGGGACAGAGTACACCGGGGAGCTGTTTTTT,CASGSPGTEYTGELFF
TRBJ1-3,TRBV5-8,.,.,TGTGCCAGCAGCTTGTACCGGTTCTCTGGAAACACCATATATTTT,CASSLYRFSGNTIYF
TRBJ2-2,TRBV7-9,TRBD1,once,TGTGCCACCGACAGGGGTCCCTCCACCGGGGAGCTGTTTTTT,CATDRGPSTGELFF
TRBJ2-1,TRBV11-2,TRBD2,.,TGTGCCAGCAGCTTAACTAGCGGGGCCATCAACAATGAGCAGTTCTTC,CASSLTSGAINNEQFF
TRBJ2-1,TRBV13,.,.,TGTGCCAGCAGCTTACAGGGTGAGCAGTTCTTC,CASSLQGEQFF
TRBJ2-2,TRBV30,.,few,TGTGCCTGGAGTGGTGCGGATCCCGGGGAGCTGTTTTTT,CAWSGADPGELFF
TRBJ2-2,TRBV29-1,TRBD1,.,TGCAGCGCAACGACCGGGACAGGGATCGGGGAGCTGTTTTTT,CSATTGTGIGELFF
TRBJ2-2,TRBV7-9,TRBD1,once,TGTGCCAGCAGCCTGACAGGGACCGGGGAGCTGTTTTTT,CASSLTGTGELFF
TRBJ2-7,TRBV7-9,TRBD1,few,TGTGCCAGCAGCTTCGATCCAAGACAGGGGGGATACGAGCAGTACTTC,CASSFDPRQGGYEQYF
TRBJ1-4,TRBV15,.,.,TGTGCCACCAGCAGAGGCGCGCAGGGCCCTAATGAAAAACTGTTTTTT,CATSRGAQGPNEKLFF
TRBJ2-7,TRBV11-2,.,.,TGTGCCAGCAGCTTAGAGGGTGGGGCCCCCATCTACGAGCAGTACTTC,CASSLEGGAPIYEQYF
TRBJ2-1,TRBV9,.,.,TGTGCCAGCAGCGTTAGGCCCTTAAGGGTTGGCCGGGGCTCCTACAATGAGCAGTTCTTC,CASSVRPLRVGRGSYNEQFF
TRBJ1-5,TRBV6-1,.,.,TGTGCCAGCAGTGAATTCCCGGTAGCCCTTAGCAATCAGCCCCAGCATTTT,CASSEFPVALSNQPQHF
TRBJ1-2,TRBV7-6,.,.,TGTGCCAGCAGCTTAGGAGGCAGGGCAAGCTACACCTTC,CASSLGGRASYTF
TRBJ1-2,TRBV2,.,.,TGTGCCAGCAGTACCCAGGGGAGCGGCTACACCTTC,CASSTQGSGYTF
TRBJ1-2,TRBV2,.,once,TGTGCCAGCAGTGAGGCCAGGGGAAAGCCCGACTACACCTTC,CASSEARGKPDYTF
TRBJ2-7,TRBV15,TRBD1,.,TGTGCCACCAGCAGTGCCGCCGGGACAGATATCTACGAGCAGTACTTC,CATSSAAGTDIYEQYF
TRBJ2-2,TRBV7-8,.,.,TGTGCCAGCAGCTTAGCGACTACTAAACTAAACACCGGGGAGCTGTTTTTT,CASSLATTKLNTGELFF
TRBJ1-1,TRBV2,.,few,TGTGCCAGCAGTGATTACAGTCAAGTGACGGAAGCTTTCTTT,CASSDYSQVTEAFF
TRBJ2-1,TRBV27,TRBD2,.,TGTGCCAGCAGTTTATCCTGGACTAGCTACGATGAGCAGTTCTTC,CASSLSWTSYDEQFF
TRBJ2-7,TRBV9,.,.,TGTGCCAGCAGCGGAAAAGAGCCCCCACGCGAGCAGTACTTC,CASSGKEPPREQYF
TRBJ1-4,TRBV29-1,.,.,TGCAGCGTCAGGACCACAGGGTTGACAACTAATGAAAAACTGTTTTTT,CSVRTTGLTTNEKLFF
TRBJ2-7,TRBV21-1,.,.,TGTGCCAGCAGCAAAAGGCGGGGGGACGGTTCCTACGAGCAGTACTTC,CASSKRRGDGSYEQYF
TRBJ1-5,TRBV10-3,.,.,TGTGCCATCAGTGACAGGACAGATGGGAATCAGCCCCAGCATTTT,CAISDRTDGNQPQHF
TRBJ2-7,TRBV5-8,.,.,TGTGCCAGCAGCTTGGGACAGGGAGGTCGCGAGCAGTACTTC,CASSLGQGGREQYF
TRBJ2-5,TRBV29-1,.,.,TGCAGCGTTGCCGCAGGGGGGCAGACCCAGTACTTC,CSVAAGGQTQYF
TRBJ2-7,TRBV27,.,.,TGTGCCAGCGCCCGACTCGGCCCCGACTACGAGCAGTACTTC,CASARLGPDYEQYF
TRBJ2-1,TRBV7-7,TRBD1,.,TGTGCTAGCAGCCCCTACCGGACAGGATCCCCCGAGGATGAGCAGTTCTTC,CASSPYRTGSPEDEQFF
TRBJ1-2,TRBV19,.,.,TGTGCCAGTAGTATGCCGGGACATGGGGACTATGGCTACACCTTC,CASSMPGHGDYGYTF
TRBJ1-1,TRBV4-1,.,.,TGCGCCAGCAGCGTCACAGGGACCCGTGAAGCTTTCTTT,CASSVTGTREAFF
TRBJ2-1,TRBV9,TRBD2,.,TGTGCCAGCAGCGTAGGACTAGCCACTGACAATGAGCAGTTCTTC,CASSVGLATDNEQFF
TRBJ1-2,TRBV11-2,.,.,TGTGCCAGCAGCTGGTCCACAACAGGGTTTGGCGGCTACACCTTC,CASSWSTTGFGGYTF
TRBJ2-1,TRBV18,.,few,TGTGCCAGCTCTGAACGTTCGGGCAATGAGCAGTTCTTC,CASSERSGNEQFF